This passage covers 6 T cell receptor beta chains from one sample sequenced in a study of T cell changes during pregnancy in multiple sclerosis. Using immunoSEQ multiplex PCR, the repertoire was profiled, and TCRdb retains in-frame clones only, with some absent. This table holds about 59,000 clones, 93% found once. The sample in question was CD4+ T cells from peripheral blood mononuclear cells, obtained before pregnancy. The receptors derive from a female donor with multiple sclerosis, enrolled in a pregnancy study.

The chain joins TRBV7-2 to TRBJ2-2; D not certain. Trimming stripped 5 bases from V and 6 bases from J, with 7 bases between. Per the germline V gene, CDR1 is SGHTA and CDR2 is FQGNSA. The CDR3 runs to 12 residues. CDR3 loop: CASSPRAGELFF. The CDR3 DNA follows: TGTGCCAGCAGCCCTCGGGCCGGGGAGCTGTTTTTT.

The chain combines TRBV5-1 with TRBJ1-4; the D gene is possibly TRBD1 (6 bases). V shed 0 bases and J shed 0 bases, with 12 bases lying between them. Germline loops: CDR1 SGHRS, CDR2 YFSETQ. The CDR3 totals 17 residues. The CDR3 sequence: CASSLAGAFATNEKLFF. The CDR3 nucleotides are TGCGCCAGCAGCTTGGCAGGGGCCTTTGCAACTAATGAAAAACTGTTTTTT. Looking up the rest from reference TRBV5-1 and TRBJ1-4 gives the full variable domain: KAGVTQTPRYLIKTRGQQVTLSCSPISGHRSVSWYQQTPGQGLQFLFEYFSETQRNKGNFPGRFSGRQFSNSRSEMNVSTLELGDSALYLCASSLAGAFATNEKLFFGSGTQLSVL.

V is TRBV9 and J is TRBJ2-5; TRBD2 might be the D (5 bases). Looked up from germline, CDR1 is SGDLS and CDR2 is YYNGEE. The ends were cut back, 4 bases at V and 5 bases at J, with 24 bases in the middle. The CDR3 is made up of 17 amino acids. CDR3 protein: CASSPSPAVPSWETQYF. CDR3 DNA: TGTGCCAGCAGCCCTAGCCCGGCAGTACCCTCATGGGAGACCCAGTACTTC.

J is TRBJ2-3 and V is TRBV7-2; 7 nucleotides match TRBD2. CDR1 SGHTA and CDR2 FQGNSA come from the germline V gene. V dropped 5 bases and J dropped 2; count of bases not matched to a gene: 13. The length of the CDR3 is 17 residues. This chain's CDR3 is CASSRLGKRGYTDTQYF. The CDR3 coding sequence is TGTGCCAGCAGCCGCCTCGGGAAGCGGGGTTACACAGATACGCAGTATTTT.

This clone was recorded once. This chain joins TRBV18 and TRBJ1-2; D remains unclear. The CDR3 contains 16 residues. Deletions cut 0 bases from V and 1 base from J, with 12 bases between. Germline CDR1 KGHSH, CDR2 LQKENI. This CDR3 reads CASSPPGGDLNYGYTF. CDR3 DNA sequence: TGTGCCAGCTCACCACCGGGCGGGGATCTTAACTATGGCTACACCTTC.

This sequence joins TRBV19 and TRBJ1-1; no definite D call. The ends were cut back, 8 bases at V and 7 bases at J, with 17 bases in the middle. This CDR3 has 13 amino acids. Per the germline V gene, CDR1 is LNHDA and CDR2 is SQIVND (reference sequence). The chain's CDR3 is CASWRAAPYEAFF. The CDR3 DNA sequence: TGTGCCAGTTGGCGGGCAGCACCCTATGAAGCTTTCTTT.